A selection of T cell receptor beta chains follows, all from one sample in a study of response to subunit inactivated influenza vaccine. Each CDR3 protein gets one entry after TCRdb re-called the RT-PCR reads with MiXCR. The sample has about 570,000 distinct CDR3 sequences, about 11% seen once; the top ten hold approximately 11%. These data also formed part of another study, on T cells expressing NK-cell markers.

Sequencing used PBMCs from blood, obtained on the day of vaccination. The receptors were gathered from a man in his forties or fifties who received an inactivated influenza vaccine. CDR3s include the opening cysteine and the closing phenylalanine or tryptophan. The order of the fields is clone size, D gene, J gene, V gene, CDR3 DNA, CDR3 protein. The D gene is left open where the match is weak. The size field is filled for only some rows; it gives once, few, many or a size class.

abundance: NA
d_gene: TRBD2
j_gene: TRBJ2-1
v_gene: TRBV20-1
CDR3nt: TGCAGTGCTAGTCACCCGGGACTAGGTGAAGATGAGCAGTTCTTC
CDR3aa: CSASHPGLGEDEQFF

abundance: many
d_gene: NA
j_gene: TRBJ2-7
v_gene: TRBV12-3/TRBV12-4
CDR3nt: TGTGCCAGCAGTTTACTCCGGGACACAGGATACGAGCAGTACTTC
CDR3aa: CASSLLRDTGYEQYF

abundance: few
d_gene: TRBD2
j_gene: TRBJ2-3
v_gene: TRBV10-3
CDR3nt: TGTGCCATCAGCCCCGGGCGAGCGGGGATTACAGATACGCAGTATTTT
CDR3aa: CAISPGRAGITDTQYF

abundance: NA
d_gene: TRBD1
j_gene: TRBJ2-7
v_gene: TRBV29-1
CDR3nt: TGCAGCGTGTCACAGGGACAGGGGGGATACGAGCAGTACTTC
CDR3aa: CSVSQGQGGYEQYF

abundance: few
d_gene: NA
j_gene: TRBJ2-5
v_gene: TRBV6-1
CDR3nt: TGTGCCAGCAGTCTCTCTAGGGGGGCGTACCAAGAGACCCAGTACTTC
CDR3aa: CASSLSRGAYQETQYF

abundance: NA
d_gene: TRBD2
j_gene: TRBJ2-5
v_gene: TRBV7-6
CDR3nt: TGTGCCAGCAGCCCGGGACTAGCGACCCAAGAGACCCAGTACTTC
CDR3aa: CASSPGLATQETQYF

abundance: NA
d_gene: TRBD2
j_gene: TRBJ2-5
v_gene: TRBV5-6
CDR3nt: TGTGCCAGCAGCTTACGGGGGGTGGAGACCCAGTACTTC
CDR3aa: CASSLRGVETQYF

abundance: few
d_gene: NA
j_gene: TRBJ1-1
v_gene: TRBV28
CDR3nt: TGTGCCAGCACCTTGTCGGCTTGGAATGGGGAACGGTACACTGAAGCTTTCTTT
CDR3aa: CASTLSAWNGERYTEAFF

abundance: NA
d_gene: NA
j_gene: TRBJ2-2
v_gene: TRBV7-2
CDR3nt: TGTGCCAGCAGCTTATCCTCTCTGGGGGTGGGCGGGGAGCTGTTTTTT
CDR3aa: CASSLSSLGVGGELFF

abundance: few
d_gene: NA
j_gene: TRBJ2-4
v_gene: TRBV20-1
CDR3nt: TGCAGTGCTAGAGATGCGGGGGCGCGAAACATTCAGTACTTC
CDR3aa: CSARDAGARNIQYF

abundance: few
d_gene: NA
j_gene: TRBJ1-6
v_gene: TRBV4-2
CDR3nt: TGTGCCAGCAGCCTACGGGACGCGAGCTCCTATAATTCACCCCTCCACTTT
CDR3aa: CASSLRDASSYNSPLHF

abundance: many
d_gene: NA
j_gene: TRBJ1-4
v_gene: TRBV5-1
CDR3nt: TGCGCCAGCAGCTTGTCCGGGGCGAGGAAGGCCGATGAAAAACTGTTTTTT
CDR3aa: CASSLSGARKADEKLFF

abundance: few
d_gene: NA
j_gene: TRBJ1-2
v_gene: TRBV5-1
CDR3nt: TGCGCCAGCAGCTTATCAGACAGGATCTATGGCTACACCTTC
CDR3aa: CASSLSDRIYGYTF

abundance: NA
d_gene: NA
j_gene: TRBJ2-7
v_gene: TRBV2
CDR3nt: TGTGCCAGCAGTGGGATGGGTTACGAGCAGTACTTC
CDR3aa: CASSGMGYEQYF

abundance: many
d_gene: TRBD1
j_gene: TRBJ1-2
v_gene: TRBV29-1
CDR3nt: TGCAGCGTTGTGACAGGGGGCCGGTATGGCTACACCTTC
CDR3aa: CSVVTGGRYGYTF

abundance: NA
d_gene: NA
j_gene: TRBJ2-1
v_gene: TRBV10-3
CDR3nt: TGTGCCATCAGGACAGGGGAGGGTTCCTACAATGAGCAGTTCTTC
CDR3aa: CAIRTGEGSYNEQFF

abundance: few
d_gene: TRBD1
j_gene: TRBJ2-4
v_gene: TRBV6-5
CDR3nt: TGTGCCAGCAGCTTAACAGGGGGAGCCAAAAACATTCAGTACTTC
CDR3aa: CASSLTGGAKNIQYF

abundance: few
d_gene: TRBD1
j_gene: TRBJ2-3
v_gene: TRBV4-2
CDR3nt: TGTGCCAGCAGCCAAGATCGGAGGAGACAGGGAGTCACAGATACGCAGTATTTT
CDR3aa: CASSQDRRRQGVTDTQYF

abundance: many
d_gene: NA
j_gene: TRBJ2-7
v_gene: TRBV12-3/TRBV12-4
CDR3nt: TGTGCCAGCAGTTTACGCGGCGAGCAGTACTTC
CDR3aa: CASSLRGEQYF

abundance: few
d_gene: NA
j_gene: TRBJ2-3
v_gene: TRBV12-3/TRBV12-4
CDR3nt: TGTGCCAGCAGTAAGGGGGATACTACGCAGTATTTT
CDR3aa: CASSKGDTTQYF

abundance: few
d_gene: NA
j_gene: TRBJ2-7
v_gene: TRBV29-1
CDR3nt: TGCAGCGTTGGGCAGGGTTCGTACGAGCAGTACTTC
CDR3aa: CSVGQGSYEQYF

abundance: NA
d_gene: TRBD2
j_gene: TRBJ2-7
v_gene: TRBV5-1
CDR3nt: TGCGCCAGTCGGGGGCAGACCCGGACTAGCGGGGGACCTTACGAGCAGTACTTC
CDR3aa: CASRGQTRTSGGPYEQYF

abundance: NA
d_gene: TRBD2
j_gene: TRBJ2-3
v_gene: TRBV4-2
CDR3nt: TGTGCCAGCAGCCAAGATGTTGGGGCGGGGGGTCTCAGCACAGATACGCAGTATTTT
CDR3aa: CASSQDVGAGGLSTDTQYF

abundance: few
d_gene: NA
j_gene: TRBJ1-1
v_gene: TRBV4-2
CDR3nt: TGTGCCAGCAGCCAGAGACTTCAGGGATTCTCTGAAGCTTTCTTT
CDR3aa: CASSQRLQGFSEAFF

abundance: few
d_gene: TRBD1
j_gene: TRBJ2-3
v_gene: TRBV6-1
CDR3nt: TGTGCCAGCAGCCGACAGGGGTGGGCAGATACGCAGTATTTT
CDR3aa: CASSRQGWADTQYF

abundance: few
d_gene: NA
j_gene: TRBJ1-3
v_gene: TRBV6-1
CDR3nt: TGTGCCAGCAGTGAAGCGGCAGGTCCCTCTGGAAACACCATATATTTT
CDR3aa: CASSEAAGPSGNTIYF

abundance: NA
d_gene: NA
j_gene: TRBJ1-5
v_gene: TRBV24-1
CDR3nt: TGTGCCACCAGTGATTTCGGTAACAATCAGCCCCAGCATTTT
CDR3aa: CATSDFGNNQPQHF

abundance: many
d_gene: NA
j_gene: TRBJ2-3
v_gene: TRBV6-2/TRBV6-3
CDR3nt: TGTGCCAGCAGCGAGCCGGATACGCAGTATTTT
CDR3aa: CASSEPDTQYF

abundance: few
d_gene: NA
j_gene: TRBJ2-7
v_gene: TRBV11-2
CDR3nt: TGTGCCAGCAGCTTATTCAGGGCACCCTACGAGCAGTACTTC
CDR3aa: CASSLFRAPYEQYF

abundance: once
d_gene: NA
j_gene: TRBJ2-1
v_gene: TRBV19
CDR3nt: TGTGCCAGTAGCCTAGCGCAGTCCTACAATGAGCAGTTCTTC
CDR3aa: CASSLAQSYNEQFF

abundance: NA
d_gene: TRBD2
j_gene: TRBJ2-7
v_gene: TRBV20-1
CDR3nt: TGCAGTGCAAGACTAGCGGGGGGGCCCTTCTACGAGCAGTACTTC
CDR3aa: CSARLAGGPFYEQYF

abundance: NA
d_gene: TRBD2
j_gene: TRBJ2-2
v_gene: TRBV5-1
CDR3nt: TGCGCCAGCATGCTGGAGGGACTAGCGGGATTCCCCATGAGGACCGGGGAGCTGTTTTTT
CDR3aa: CASMLEGLAGFPMRTGELFF

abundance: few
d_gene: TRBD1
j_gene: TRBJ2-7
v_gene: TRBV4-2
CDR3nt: TGTGCCAGCAGCGCCCAGGGGGACAGATCCTACGAGCAGTACTTC
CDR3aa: CASSAQGDRSYEQYF

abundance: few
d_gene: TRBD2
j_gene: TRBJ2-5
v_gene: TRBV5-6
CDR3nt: TGTGCCAGCAGCCCCTTGACTAGCGGGGGGACTGAAGAGACCCAGTACTTC
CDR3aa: CASSPLTSGGTEETQYF

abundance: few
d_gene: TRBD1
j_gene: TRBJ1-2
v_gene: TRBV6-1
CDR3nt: TGTGCCAGCAGTCAGCGAGGGGACAGTCCGGTAAATGGCTACACCTTC
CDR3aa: CASSQRGDSPVNGYTF

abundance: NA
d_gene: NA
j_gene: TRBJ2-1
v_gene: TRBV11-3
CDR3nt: TGTGCCAGCAGCCCCGGGACTGACCACAATGAGCAGTTCTTC
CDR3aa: CASSPGTDHNEQFF

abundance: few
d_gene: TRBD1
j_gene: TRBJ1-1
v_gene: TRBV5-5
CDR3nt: TGTGCCAGCAGCTTTAATACAGGGGGTTCTGAAGCTTTCTTT
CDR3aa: CASSFNTGGSEAFF

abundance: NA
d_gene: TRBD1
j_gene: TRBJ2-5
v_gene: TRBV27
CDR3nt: TGTGCCAACCTTCCCTCATATCCGGGACAGGAGAACTATGGGACCCAGTACTTC
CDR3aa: CANLPSYPGQENYGTQYF

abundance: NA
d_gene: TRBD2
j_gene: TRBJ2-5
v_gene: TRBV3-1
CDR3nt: TGTGCCAGCACCCGACTAGCGGGCCTACAAGAGACCCAGTACTTC
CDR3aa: CASTRLAGLQETQYF

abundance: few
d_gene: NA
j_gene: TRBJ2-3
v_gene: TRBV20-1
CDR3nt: TGCAGTGCTAACTATAACCGACTCACAGATACGCAGTATTTT
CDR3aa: CSANYNRLTDTQYF

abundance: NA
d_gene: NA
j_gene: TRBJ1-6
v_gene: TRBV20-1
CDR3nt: TGCAGTGCTAGAGACCGGACAGCCGGTAATTCACCCCTCCACTTT
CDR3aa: CSARDRTAGNSPLHF

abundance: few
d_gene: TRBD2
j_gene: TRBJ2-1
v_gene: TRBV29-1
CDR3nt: TGCAGCGTTGAAGGGCTAGCGGGGGGAACACCCAACTACAATGAGCAGTTCTTC
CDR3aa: CSVEGLAGGTPNYNEQFF

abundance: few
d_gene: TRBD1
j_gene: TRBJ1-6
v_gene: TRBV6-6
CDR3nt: TGTGCCAGCAGTTTAACAGGGGGTTCACCCCTCCACTTT
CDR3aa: CASSLTGGSPLHF

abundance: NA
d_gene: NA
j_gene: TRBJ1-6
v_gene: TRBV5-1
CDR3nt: TGCGCCAGCAGCTTGGAATTGCGGGATTCACCCCTCCACTTT
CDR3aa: CASSLELRDSPLHF

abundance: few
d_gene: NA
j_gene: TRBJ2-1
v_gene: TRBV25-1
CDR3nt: TGTGCCAGCAGTGCCAGTCGGGACTACAATGAGCAGTTCTTC
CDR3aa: CASSASRDYNEQFF

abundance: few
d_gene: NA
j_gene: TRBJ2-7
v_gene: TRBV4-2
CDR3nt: TGTGCCAGCAGCCCGACAGTCCCCACCTTCGAGCAGTACTTC
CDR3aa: CASSPTVPTFEQYF

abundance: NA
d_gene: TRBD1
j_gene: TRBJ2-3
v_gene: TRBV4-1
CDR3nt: TGCGCCAGCAGCCAGGCGGACAGGGGGAGCGCAGATACGCAGTATTTT
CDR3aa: CASSQADRGSADTQYF

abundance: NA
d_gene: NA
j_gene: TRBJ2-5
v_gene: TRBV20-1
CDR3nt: TGCAGTGCTAGGAAGAGTACGGGAATCCAAGAGACCCAGTACTTC
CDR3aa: CSARKSTGIQETQYF

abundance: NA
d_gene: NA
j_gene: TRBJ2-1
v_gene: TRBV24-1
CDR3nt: TGTGCCACCAGTGATTTGTCCAGGGCTCGTTTCTTC
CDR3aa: CATSDLSRARFF

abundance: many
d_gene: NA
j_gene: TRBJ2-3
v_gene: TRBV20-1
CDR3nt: TGCAGTGCTGCCCAGTCAGATACGCAGTATTTT
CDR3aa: CSAAQSDTQYF

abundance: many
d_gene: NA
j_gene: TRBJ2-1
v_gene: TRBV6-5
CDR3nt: TGTGCCAGCAGTTCCCTGAACAATGAGCAGTTCTTC
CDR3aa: CASSSLNNEQFF

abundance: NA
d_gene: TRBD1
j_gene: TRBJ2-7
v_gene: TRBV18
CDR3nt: TGTGCCAGCTCACCTAGCAGGGGGTCCTACGAGCAGTACTTC
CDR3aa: CASSPSRGSYEQYF

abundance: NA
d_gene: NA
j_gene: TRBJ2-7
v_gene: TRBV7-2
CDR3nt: TGTGCCAGCAGCTCACTACCTTCCCTCTACGAGCAGTACTTC
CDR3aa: CASSSLPSLYEQYF

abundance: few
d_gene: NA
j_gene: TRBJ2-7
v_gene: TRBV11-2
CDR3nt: TGTGCCAGCAGCTTAGATTGGTCAGGGACCTACGAGCAGTACTTC
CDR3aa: CASSLDWSGTYEQYF

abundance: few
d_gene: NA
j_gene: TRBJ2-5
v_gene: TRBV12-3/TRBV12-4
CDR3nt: TGTGCCAGCAGTCCTCCTCCGTGGGCCCAAGAGACCCAGTACTTC
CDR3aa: CASSPPPWAQETQYF